These 5 T cell receptor beta chains were sequenced from one sample in a study of T cell responses to AZD1222 COVID-19 vaccine. Using immunoSEQ multiplex PCR, the repertoire was profiled, and TCRdb retains in-frame clones only, with some absent. The data show approximately 220,000 clones, with just over 90% seen just once and more than 0.8% held by the top ten. The input for sequencing was peripheral blood, taken on day 0 of MenACWY control vaccination. The receptors derive from an adult in good health.

The V gene is TRBV2, the J gene TRBJ2-1; D remains unclear. Germline loops: CDR1 SNHLY, CDR2 FYNNEI. The CDR3 contains 13 residues. V was clipped by 5 bases and J by 8 bases, with 13 bases between them. The CDR3 loop is CASSLFLVDEQFF. Written as DNA, the CDR3 is TGTGCCAGCAGTCTCTTTCTAGTGGATGAGCAGTTCTTC.

V usage is TRBV6-2 or TRBV6-3 and J usage is TRBJ2-7; TRBD1 matches 10 bases. V lost 4 bases and J lost 6; bases outside the gene matches: 3. The CDR3 consists of 13 residues. Looked up from germline, CDR1 is MNHEY and CDR2 is SVGEGT. The CDR3 DNA reads TGTGCCAGCAGTTGGGGACAGGGGACCGAGCAGTACTTC. This encodes CASSWGQGTEQYF.

The count of this clone is one. The rearrangement uses TRBV10-2 and TRBJ1-5; maybe TRBD1 (5 bases). Trimming left V 0 bases short and J 0 bases short, with 6 bases between. The germline V gene has CDR1 WSHSY and CDR2 SAAADI. The CDR3 has 15 residues. CDR3 DNA sequence: TGCGCCAGCAGTGAGTCAGGGGATAGCAATCAGCCCCAGCATTTT. As protein: CASSESGDSNQPQHF.

The V gene is TRBV6-6, the J gene TRBJ1-5, with 8 bases that match TRBD1. The CDR3 sequence is 17 residues long. J lost 7 bases, V lost 5 bases, and 16 bases had no gene match. Germline CDR1 reads MNHNY; CDR2 reads SVGAGI (reference sequence). The CDR3 loop is CASSPSDTGGVLQPQHF. The CDR3 region has the DNA TGTGCCAGCAGTCCCTCAGATACAGGGGGGGTTTTACAGCCCCAGCATTTT.

The rearrangement joins TRBV9 to TRBJ1-6; possibly TRBD1 for D (6 bases). This CDR3 comprises 15 residues. Trimming shortened V by 0 bases and J by 10 bases, and 14 bases separated the two germline ends. CDR1 is SGDLS, CDR2 YYNGEE, per germline. The CDR3 is CASSVEGRGQSPLHF. CDR3 nucleotide sequence: TGTGCCAGCAGCGTAGAAGGCCGGGGGCAGTCACCCCTCCACTTT.